The T cell receptor beta chain under discussion was sequenced for a study of blood T cells in healthy people across ages. Next came a second PCR, run for roughly 6 to 11 cycles, which used a sample-barcoded 5' primer along with a J-beta primer mix. MiXCR, applied by TCRdb to the 5' RACE reads, yields one record per CDR3 protein. This sample has about 940,000 distinct CDR3 sequences, with around 48% found just once. Between the trimmed V and J ends, which lost 2 bases and 4 bases, there was a span of 6 bases. Per germline, CDR1 MNHNS and CDR2 SASEGT. The CDR3 length is 13 residues. The source of this sequence is a man aged 30-40 years in good health. The sample consisted of blood. The gene calls are TRBV6-1 and TRBJ1-5, with D hard to call. The DNA for the CDR3 is TGTGCCAGCAGTGAAATGGCGAATCAGCCCCAGCATTTT. This encodes CASSEMANQPQHF.